The sequence of this TCR beta chain was determined in a study of T cell responses to AZD1222 COVID-19 vaccine. Findings and caveats of the study: White British people made up most donors, females outnumbered males, and clonal diversity was possibly underestimated.

Sequenced by immunoSEQ multiplex PCR; TCRdb stores in-frame clones only, minus some. The table has approximately 80,000 clones, 85% to 90% seen once. Points on this clone: Antigen specificity is unknown.

CDR3 length: 17 residues. Germline-derived CDR1 and CDR2 are MDHEN and SYDVKM. Deletions cut 3 bases from V and 3 bases from J, with 20 bases between. The origin of this receptor is an adult in good health. The V gene is TRBV28, the J gene TRBJ1-2; D is undetermined. This specimen consisted of peripheral blood, obtained on day 0 of AZD1222 vaccination. DNA for the CDR3: TGTGCCAGCAGTTTCCGGACGGTTTTTGTGGGCTACTATGGCTACACCTTC. As protein: CASSFRTVFVGYYGYTF.